Listed below are T cell receptor beta chains from one sample, sequenced in a study of neurological immune-mediated disorders. A single record per CDR3 protein comes from TCRdb applying MiXCR to the 5' RACE reads. The data show tens of thousands of distinct CDR3 sequences, around 3.6% seen once. Sequencing used PBMCs. Receptor source: a woman between 50 and 59 years old with multiple sclerosis. Both conserved end residues are part of each CDR3. Fields, in order: D gene, V gene, clone size, J gene, CDR3 protein, CDR3 DNA. D genes are given only for firm matches. Part of the rows lack a size; the others show once, few, many or a class for expanded clones.

D gene: .; V gene: TRBV9; clone size: many; J gene: TRBJ1-1; CDR3 protein: CASRPGGGNTEAFF; CDR3 DNA: TGTGCCAGCCGTCCGGGGGGGGGAAACACTGAAGCTTTCTTT
D gene: .; V gene: TRBV9; clone size: many; J gene: TRBJ1-1; CDR3 protein: CASRGLNTEAFF; CDR3 DNA: TGTGCCAGCAGGGGATTGAACACTGAAGCTTTCTTT
D gene: .; V gene: TRBV2; clone size: few; J gene: TRBJ2-7; CDR3 protein: CASEGRTTYEQYF; CDR3 DNA: TGTGCCAGCGAAGGGAGAACTACCTACGAGCAGTACTTC
D gene: .; V gene: TRBV20-1; clone size: many; J gene: TRBJ2-3; CDR3 protein: CSAPPSRSTDTQYF; CDR3 DNA: TGCAGTGCTCCCCCTAGTCGAAGCACAGATACGCAGTATTTT
D gene: .; V gene: TRBV24-1; clone size: many; J gene: TRBJ2-7; CDR3 protein: CATSEADSYEQYF; CDR3 DNA: TGTGCCACCAGTGAGGCAGATTCCTACGAGCAGTACTTC
D gene: TRBD2; V gene: TRBV5-1; clone size: many; J gene: TRBJ2-7; CDR3 protein: CASSSYERGSYEQYF; CDR3 DNA: TGCGCCAGCAGTTCCTACGAGCGGGGATCCTACGAGCAGTACTTC
D gene: .; V gene: TRBV12-3/TRBV12-4; clone size: many; J gene: TRBJ1-6; CDR3 protein: CASKRWGISSYNSPLHF; CDR3 DNA: TGTGCCAGCAAACGTTGGGGGATTAGCTCCTATAATTCACCCCTCCACTTT
D gene: .; V gene: TRBV29-1; clone size: many; J gene: TRBJ2-2; CDR3 protein: CSVWTTGELFF; CDR3 DNA: TGCAGCGTTTGGACCACCGGGGAGCTGTTTTTT
D gene: .; V gene: TRBV6-5; clone size: many; J gene: TRBJ1-2; CDR3 protein: CASSYSMNPNYGYTF; CDR3 DNA: TGTGCCAGCAGTTACTCCATGAACCCTAACTATGGCTACACCTTC
D gene: TRBD1; V gene: TRBV7-2; clone size: many; J gene: TRBJ1-4; CDR3 protein: CASSPQGVVNEKLFF; CDR3 DNA: TGTGCCAGCAGCCCCCAGGGGGTGGTTAATGAAAAACTGTTTTTT
D gene: .; V gene: TRBV3-1; clone size: many; J gene: TRBJ2-7; CDR3 protein: CASSLGTPSSYEQYF; CDR3 DNA: TGTGCCAGCAGCCTCGGGACTCCTAGCTCCTACGAGCAGTACTTC
D gene: .; V gene: TRBV29-1; clone size: many; J gene: TRBJ1-2; CDR3 protein: CSVEGGAYGYTF; CDR3 DNA: TGCAGCGTTGAAGGGGGGGCATATGGCTACACCTTC
D gene: .; V gene: TRBV7-6; clone size: many; J gene: TRBJ2-1; CDR3 protein: CASSPPLWSGNEQFF; CDR3 DNA: TGTGCCAGCAGCCCCCCTTTGTGGTCGGGGAATGAGCAGTTCTTC
D gene: .; V gene: TRBV5-1; clone size: many; J gene: TRBJ2-1; CDR3 protein: CASSLDSSYNEQFF; CDR3 DNA: TGCGCCAGCAGCTTGGATTCCTCCTACAATGAGCAGTTCTTC
D gene: .; V gene: TRBV5-6; clone size: many; J gene: TRBJ2-1; CDR3 protein: CASSLAGEQFF; CDR3 DNA: TGTGCCAGCAGCTTGGCCGGTGAGCAGTTCTTC
D gene: .; V gene: TRBV6-5; clone size: few; J gene: TRBJ2-3; CDR3 protein: CASNQGDTQYF; CDR3 DNA: TGTGCCAGCAACCAGGGGGATACGCAGTATTTT
D gene: .; V gene: TRBV20-1; clone size: many; J gene: TRBJ1-2; CDR3 protein: CSARDGGARTGYTF; CDR3 DNA: TGCAGTGCTAGAGATGGGGGGGCCAGGACTGGCTACACCTTC
D gene: TRBD2; V gene: TRBV29-1; clone size: many; J gene: TRBJ2-5; CDR3 protein: CSVDQSREGTQYF; CDR3 DNA: TGCAGCGTTGACCAAAGCAGGGAGGGGACCCAGTACTTC
D gene: .; V gene: TRBV27; clone size: many; J gene: TRBJ2-1; CDR3 protein: CASSFRGASSYNEQFF; CDR3 DNA: TGTGCCAGCAGTTTCCGGGGAGCCTCCTCCTACAATGAGCAGTTCTTC
D gene: TRBD1; V gene: TRBV20-1; clone size: many; J gene: TRBJ2-1; CDR3 protein: CSARGGPINEQFF; CDR3 DNA: TGCAGTGCTCGAGGGGGCCCTATCAATGAGCAGTTCTTC
D gene: .; V gene: TRBV2; clone size: many; J gene: TRBJ2-7; CDR3 protein: CASNPTGSISEQYF; CDR3 DNA: TGTGCCAGCAACCCTACAGGGTCGATTAGCGAGCAGTACTTC
D gene: .; V gene: TRBV4-3; clone size: many; J gene: TRBJ1-1; CDR3 protein: CASSPAWTNTEAFF; CDR3 DNA: TGCGCCAGCAGCCCCGCCTGGACAAACACTGAAGCTTTCTTT
D gene: TRBD2; V gene: TRBV7-3; clone size: few; J gene: TRBJ2-5; CDR3 protein: CASSKDSGHPQETQYF; CDR3 DNA: TGTGCCAGCAGCAAAGATAGCGGGCACCCTCAAGAGACCCAGTACTTC
D gene: .; V gene: TRBV20-1; clone size: many; J gene: TRBJ2-6; CDR3 protein: CSARVLSGANVLTF; CDR3 DNA: TGCAGTGCTAGAGTTCTATCTGGGGCCAACGTCCTGACTTTC
D gene: .; V gene: TRBV4-1; clone size: many; J gene: TRBJ1-5; CDR3 protein: CASSRTGYREGNQPQHF; CDR3 DNA: TGCGCCAGCAGCCGTACCGGGTATAGAGAGGGCAATCAGCCCCAGCATTTT
D gene: TRBD1; V gene: TRBV7-2; clone size: many; J gene: TRBJ2-3; CDR3 protein: CASSSSGTGTTDTQYF; CDR3 DNA: TGTGCCAGCAGCTCCTCCGGGACAGGGACCACAGATACGCAGTATTTT
D gene: .; V gene: TRBV7-2; clone size: many; J gene: TRBJ1-3; CDR3 protein: CASSLGSGIDGNTIYF; CDR3 DNA: TGTGCCAGCAGCTTAGGTTCCGGGATCGATGGAAACACCATATATTTT
D gene: .; V gene: TRBV6-1; clone size: many; J gene: TRBJ2-6; CDR3 protein: CASRGNLGLSGANVLTF; CDR3 DNA: TGTGCCAGCAGAGGGAACCTCGGACTCTCTGGGGCCAACGTCCTGACTTTC
D gene: .; V gene: TRBV4-2; clone size: .; J gene: TRBJ2-3; CDR3 protein: CDSSKGTDTQYF; CDR3 DNA: TGTGACAGCAGCAAAGGCACAGATACGCAGTATTTT
D gene: .; V gene: TRBV7-6; clone size: many; J gene: TRBJ2-3; CDR3 protein: CASSPRVTITDTQYF; CDR3 DNA: TGTGCCAGCAGCCCAAGGGTGACTATCACAGATACGCAGTATTTT
D gene: TRBD2; V gene: TRBV7-2; clone size: many; J gene: TRBJ2-3; CDR3 protein: CASSSLAGGPDTQYF; CDR3 DNA: TGTGCCAGCAGCTCGCTAGCGGGGGGGCCAGATACGCAGTATTTT
D gene: .; V gene: TRBV6-5; clone size: many; J gene: TRBJ2-7; CDR3 protein: CASSYSGEQYF; CDR3 DNA: TGTGCCAGCAGTTACTCGGGCGAGCAGTACTTC
D gene: .; V gene: TRBV6-6; clone size: many; J gene: TRBJ1-2; CDR3 protein: CASSSLYGYTF; CDR3 DNA: TGTGCCAGCAGCTCCTTGTATGGCTACACCTTC
D gene: .; V gene: TRBV12-3/TRBV12-4; clone size: many; J gene: TRBJ1-4; CDR3 protein: CASSLNLDEKLFF; CDR3 DNA: TGTGCCAGCAGTTTAAATTTAGATGAAAAACTGTTTTTT
D gene: .; V gene: TRBV5-5; clone size: many; J gene: TRBJ2-7; CDR3 protein: CASSLRKGVRRYEQYF; CDR3 DNA: TGTGCCAGCAGCTTGAGAAAGGGGGTCCGACGATACGAGCAGTACTTC
D gene: TRBD1; V gene: TRBV10-3; clone size: many; J gene: TRBJ2-7; CDR3 protein: CAISESGQGAYEQYF; CDR3 DNA: TGTGCCATCAGTGAGTCGGGACAGGGGGCTTACGAGCAGTACTTC
D gene: TRBD1; V gene: TRBV5-4; clone size: many; J gene: TRBJ1-6; CDR3 protein: CASSLGTGGHNSPLHF; CDR3 DNA: TGTGCCAGCAGCTTGGGCACAGGGGGTCATAATTCACCCCTCCACTTT
D gene: TRBD1; V gene: TRBV5-8; clone size: many; J gene: TRBJ1-1; CDR3 protein: CASSKKDRATEAFF; CDR3 DNA: TGTGCCAGCAGCAAAAAGGACAGGGCGACTGAAGCTTTCTTT
D gene: TRBD2; V gene: TRBV5-1; clone size: .; J gene: TRBJ2-3; CDR3 protein: CASSSAVAGGGPDTQYF; CDR3 DNA: TGCGCCAGCAGCTCGGCGGTAGCGGGGGGGGGTCCAGATACGCAGTATTTT
D gene: TRBD1; V gene: TRBV28; clone size: many; J gene: TRBJ1-5; CDR3 protein: CASRIRGNQPQHF; CDR3 DNA: TGTGCCAGCAGGATCAGGGGGAATCAGCCCCAGCATTTT
D gene: TRBD1; V gene: TRBV6-5; clone size: many; J gene: TRBJ2-3; CDR3 protein: CASNPGQGIPDTQYF; CDR3 DNA: TGTGCCAGCAATCCGGGACAGGGGATTCCGGATACGCAGTATTTT
D gene: TRBD2; V gene: TRBV5-1; clone size: many; J gene: TRBJ2-5; CDR3 protein: CASSTSGGPQETQYF; CDR3 DNA: TGCGCCAGCAGCACTAGCGGGGGGCCCCAAGAGACCCAGTACTTC
D gene: .; V gene: TRBV20-1; clone size: many; J gene: TRBJ2-3; CDR3 protein: CSAPHPPVGDTQYF; CDR3 DNA: TGCAGTGCCCCCCACCCACCAGTTGGAGATACGCAGTATTTT
D gene: .; V gene: TRBV27; clone size: many; J gene: TRBJ2-5; CDR3 protein: CAIERQGIRETQYF; CDR3 DNA: TGTGCCATAGAAAGGCAGGGGATCCGAGAGACCCAGTACTTC
D gene: .; V gene: TRBV10-2; clone size: many; J gene: TRBJ1-5; CDR3 protein: CASGTSNQPQHF; CDR3 DNA: TGCGCCAGCGGGACCTCAAATCAGCCCCAGCATTTT